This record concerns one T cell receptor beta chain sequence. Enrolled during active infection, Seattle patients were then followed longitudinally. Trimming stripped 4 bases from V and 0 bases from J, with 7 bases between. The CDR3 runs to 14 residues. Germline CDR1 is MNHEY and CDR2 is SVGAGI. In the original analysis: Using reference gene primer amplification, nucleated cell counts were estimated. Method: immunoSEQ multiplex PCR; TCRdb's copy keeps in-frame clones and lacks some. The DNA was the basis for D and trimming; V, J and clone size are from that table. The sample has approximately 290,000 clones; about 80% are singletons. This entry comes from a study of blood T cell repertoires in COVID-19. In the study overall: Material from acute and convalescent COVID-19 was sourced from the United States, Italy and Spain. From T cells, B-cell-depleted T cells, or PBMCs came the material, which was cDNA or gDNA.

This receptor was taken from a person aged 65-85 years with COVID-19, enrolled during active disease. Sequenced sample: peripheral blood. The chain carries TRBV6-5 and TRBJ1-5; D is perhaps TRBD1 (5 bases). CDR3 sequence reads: CASSSQGSNQPQHF. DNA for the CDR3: TGTGCCAGCAGTTCGCAGGGTAGCAATCAGCCCCAGCATTTT.